This T cell receptor beta chain was identified in a study of cytomegalovirus exposure and HLA in healthy donors. Both 60 Vbeta primers and 13 Jbeta primers went into the PCR. TCRdb keeps only in-frame clones here, not all; method: immunoSEQ multiplex PCR. This table has approximately 190,000 clones, approximately 80% appearing once. The germline CDR1 and CDR2 sequences are SGHRS and YFSETQ. Trimming cost V 0 bases and J 1 base; bases outside gene matches: 1. The CDR3 covers 15 residues. About this clone itself: The antigen remains unidentified.

Findings of the study overall: Solely CMV serostatus was available to characterize immune exposure. Roughly 170 TCR beta chains were listed as cytomegalovirus-associated. Sequencing depth roughly uniform across donors was assumed in presence/absence analyses.

Input material: PBMCs. The receptor was isolated from a woman aged 45 to 65 in good health and CMV-seropositive. The chain uses TRBV5-1 and TRBJ2-5; 9 positions match TRBD2. The DNA of the CDR3 is TGCGCCAGCAGCTTGGTGACTAGCGGCCAAGAGACCCAGTACTTC. Its protein product is CASSLVTSGQETQYF.